This T cell receptor (beta chain) came from a study of blood T cell repertoires in COVID-19. Study at large: Acute-phase and convalescent COVID-19 samples originated in the United States, Italy and Spain. The analysed material was cDNA or gDNA that came from T cells, B-cell-depleted T cells, or PBMCs.

The CDR3 runs 16 residues. Unmatched junction bases numbered 7, after V lost 6 bases and J lost 1 base. Germline CDR1 MDHEN, CDR2 SYDVKM. The table came from immunoSEQ multiplex PCR; TCRdb's copy has only in-frame clones and leaves some out. The sample contains roughly 280,000 clones, approximately 81% of which appear only once. The gene calls are TRBV28 and TRBJ2-2, with 8 positions matching TRBD1. Sample: peripheral blood. The receptor's source is a man in his sixties with acute or convalescent COVID-19. The CDR3 DNA follows: TGTGCCAGCAGGTTAACCGGGACAGGGAACACCGGGGAGCTGTTTTTT. Translation gives CASRLTGTGNTGELFF.